The 10 T cell receptor beta chains given below trace back to one sample, sequenced in a study of blood T cell repertoires in COVID-19. Using immunoSEQ multiplex PCR, the repertoire was profiled, and TCRdb retains in-frame clones only, with some absent. Here the sample spans nearly 15,000 clones, about four fifths being singletons. Material: peripheral blood. All receptors come from a man in his sixties with acute or convalescent COVID-19.

V gene TRBV18 combines with J gene TRBJ2-1; tentative D call: TRBD2 (7 bases). From germline, CDR1 is KGHSH and CDR2 LQKENI. The length of the CDR3 is 22 residues. V lost 5 bases, J lost 0 bases, and 32 bases lay in between. The CDR3 nucleotides read TGTGCCAGCTCATGGAACCCTACGACTAGCCTGGGGGCCCGAAGCTCCTACAATGAGCAGTTCTTC. This encodes CASSWNPTTSLGARSSYNEQFF. The full variable domain, with the rest looked up from reference TRBV18 and TRBJ2-1, is NAGVMQNPRHLVRRRGQEARLRCSPMKGHSHVYWYRQLPEEGLKFMVYLQKENIIDESGMPKERFSAEFPKEGPSILRIQQVVRGDSAAYFCASSWNPTTSLGARSSYNEQFFGPGTRLTVL.

This clone was seen a handful of times. The chain recombines TRBV10-1 with TRBJ2-7; 9 bases fit TRBD1. J lost 3 bases, V lost 2 bases, and 8 bases had no gene match. Germline values: CDR1 WNHNN, CDR2 SYGVQD (reference sequence). The CDR3 contains 16 residues. This CDR3 reads CASSEPNRGLCYEQYF. The CDR3 DNA sequence: TGCGCCAGCAGTGAGCCGAACAGGGGGCTATGCTACGAGCAGTACTTC.

The CDR3 coding sequence is TGTGCCAGCAGCCCCGGTCACTTTCCCAATTCACCCCTCCACTTT. This gives the protein CASSPGHFPNSPLHF. V and J are TRBV7-3 and TRBJ1-6; D is unclear. CDR1 and CDR2 from the germline V gene are SGHTA and FQGTGA. V was trimmed by 5 bases and J by 7 bases, leaving 15 bases between them. The CDR3 contains 15 residues. Full variable domain (missing parts from reference TRBV7-3 and TRBJ1-6): GAGVSQTPSNKVTEKGKYVELRCDPISGHTALYWYRQSLGQGPEFLIYFQGTGAADDSGLPNDRFFAVRPEGSVSTLKIQRTERGDSAVYLCASSPGHFPNSPLHFGNGTRLTVT.

The J gene is TRBJ1-1, the V gene TRBV7-9; possibly TRBD1 for D (6 bases). This CDR3 is built from 14 residues. Germline V lookup: CDR1 SEHNR, CDR2 FQNEAQ (reference sequence). Trimming left V 6 bases short and J 0 bases short, with 11 bases between. The CDR3 DNA sequence: TGTGCCAGCAGTGAACAGGGAGTGAACACTGAAGCTTTCTTT. It translates to CASSEQGVNTEAFF.

In this sample, this clone turned up a few times. The V gene is TRBV2, the J gene TRBJ1-2; 11 bases are a match to TRBD1. There are 15 residues in the CDR3. Trimming removed 6 bases from V and 3 bases from J; junction bases left unmatched: 6. Germline V CDR1 and CDR2: SNHLY, FYNNEI. CDR3: CASRPDRGHYYGYTF. CDR3 nucleotide sequence: TGTGCCAGCAGGCCGGACAGGGGGCACTACTATGGCTACACCTTC.

The chain links TRBV9 to TRBJ2-1; no reliable D call. Trimming shortened V by 1 base and J by 0 bases, and 8 bases separated the two germline ends. CDR1 and CDR2 (germline): SGDLS, YYNGEE. The CDR3 is made up of 15 amino acids. In nucleotides, the CDR3 is TGTGCCAGCAGCGTAACCCCGAGCTCCTACAATGAGCAGTTCTTC. The encoded protein is CASSVTPSSYNEQFF.

The chain recombines TRBV27 with TRBJ2-1, with 9 bases aligning to TRBD2. From germline, CDR1 is MNHEY and CDR2 SMNVEV (reference sequence). The junction had 11 bases not matched to a gene; V was cut back by 0 bases and J by 8 bases. This CDR3 is 17 amino acids long. CDR3 nucleotide sequence: TGTGCCAGCAGTTTATCGGTTCCGCGGGGGGGCAACGATGAGCAGTTCTTC. Translated, it gives CASSLSVPRGGNDEQFF.

V usage is TRBV5-5 and J usage is TRBJ2-6; 8 positions agree with TRBD1. V trimming: 1 base; J trimming: 1 base; junction bases outside the gene matches: 7. The CDR3 is 18 amino acids. Germline values: CDR1 SGHKS, CDR2 YYEKEE (reference sequence). CDR3 coding DNA: TGTGCCAGCAGCTTGTCCCGACAGGGGTTATCTGGGGCCAACGTCCTGACTTTC. This translates into CASSLSRQGLSGANVLTF.

This chain connects TRBV6-6 to TRBJ1-4; D perhaps matches TRBD1 (5 bases). The CDR3 extends over 14 amino acids. CDR1 and CDR2 from the germline V gene are MNHNY and SVGAGI (reference sequence). V dropped 3 bases and J dropped 4 bases, with 9 bases sitting between them. CDR3 residues: CASSYLQGNEKLFF. Written as DNA, the CDR3 is TGTGCCAGCAGTTATCTCCAGGGTAATGAAAAACTGTTTTTT.

V usage is TRBV20-1 and J usage is TRBJ1-6; D gene unclear. The CDR3 has 15 residues. From germline, CDR1 is DFQATT and CDR2 SNEGSKA (reference sequence). The V end was cut by 3 bases, the J end by 0 bases, with 9 bases between. CDR3 in DNA: TGCAGTGCTAGTACAGAAAGCTCCTATAATTCACCCCTCCACTTT. It specifies CSASTESSYNSPLHF.